This T cell receptor beta chain was observed in a study of T cells in Graves' hyperthyroidism and ophthalmopathy. Study-level findings and limits: Most thyroid clonotypes with frequency above 0.001 were detected in blood.

Amplified TCR beta CDR3 regions came from RNA transcripts. Primed by the HTBI set, a first-round RT-PCR was run on the TCR CDR3. TCRdb reprocessed the multiplex PCR reads via MiXCR and lists one record per CDR3 protein. The table includes hundreds of thousands of distinct CDR3 sequences, 12% to 15% detected once. Diagnostic assessment was based on clinical symptoms, serum thyroxine and TRAb, thyroid ultrasound and orbital computed tomography. PBMCs were obtained from about 10 ml fresh peripheral blood. This clonotype was observed a few times. Its antigen is not identified. Sequencing was performed on blood. This clonotype was sampled from a woman between 18 and 29 years old with Graves' hyperthyroidism.

The CDR3 is CASSLVTGGPSTDTQYF. CDR3 DNA: TGTGCCAGCAGCTTAGTCACAGGCGGTCCTAGCACAGATACGCAGTATTTT. V usage is TRBV7-9 and J usage is TRBJ2-3, with a weak D call TRBD1 (5 bases). Per germline, CDR1 SEHNR and CDR2 FQNEAQ (reference sequence). The CDR3 extends over 17 amino acids. Trimming removed 1 base from V and 0 bases from J, with 14 bases in between.